This TCR beta chain derives from a study of blood T cell repertoires in COVID-19. Generated by immunoSEQ multiplex PCR, the TCRdb table keeps only in-frame clones and is missing some. The data contain approximately 220,000 clones, roughly 80% of them singletons. V shed 3 bases and J shed 0 bases, with 14 bases lying between them. The V gene's germline CDR1 is SGHTA and CDR2 FQGNSA. The CDR3 runs 16 residues. The V and J genes are TRBV7-2 and TRBJ2-5; D might be TRBD1 (6 bases). Material for sequencing was peripheral blood. The origin of this receptor is a woman aged 60 to 75 who had recovered from COVID-19. CDR3 amino acids: CASSLGQGPYQETQYF. The CDR3 DNA sequence: TGTGCCAGCAGCTTGGGTCAGGGGCCGTACCAAGAGACCCAGTACTTC.